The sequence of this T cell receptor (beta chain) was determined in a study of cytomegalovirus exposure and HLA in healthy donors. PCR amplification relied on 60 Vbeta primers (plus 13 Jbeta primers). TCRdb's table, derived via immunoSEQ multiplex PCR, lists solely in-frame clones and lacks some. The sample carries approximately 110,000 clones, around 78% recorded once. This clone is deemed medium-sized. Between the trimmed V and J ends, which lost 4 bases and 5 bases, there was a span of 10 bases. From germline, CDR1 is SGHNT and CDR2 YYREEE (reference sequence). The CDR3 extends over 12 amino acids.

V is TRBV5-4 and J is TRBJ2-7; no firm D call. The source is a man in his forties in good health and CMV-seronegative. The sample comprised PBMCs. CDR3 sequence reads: CASSRPADEQYF. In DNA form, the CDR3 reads TGTGCCAGCAGCCGACCGGCGGACGAGCAGTACTTC. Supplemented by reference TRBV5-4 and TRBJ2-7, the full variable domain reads ETGVTQSPTHLIKTRGQQVTLRCSSQSGHNTVSWYQQALGQGPQFIFQYYREEENGRGNFPPRFSGLQFPNYSSELNVNALELDDSALYLCASSRPADEQYFGPGTRLTVT.